The 20 T cell receptor beta chains given below trace back to one sample, sequenced in a study of T cell repertoires in cytomegalovirus infection. No antigens are known for them. Each CDR3 protein gets one entry after TCRdb re-called the reads with MiXCR. This repertoire shows 110,000 or so distinct CDR3 sequences, around 31% found once; its top ten account for 40% to 45%. The specimen was CD8+ T cells from cultured PBMCs, collected from culture after CMV antigen stimulation. The receptors were sampled from a human donor in good health (CMV status not recorded). Some clones in this sample may be carry-over from other donors' samples.

Worth noting for this clonotype: A clone one base away is much larger, so this may be a read error. This likely comes from a read error, as the CDR3 has no conserved phenylalanine or tryptophan at its end. The chain links TRBV7-6 to TRBJ1-1; no reliable D call. The CDR3 has 13 amino acids. Germline V CDR1 and CDR2: SGHVS, FNYEAQ. Trimming left V 5 bases short and J 7 bases short, with 14 bases between. The CDR3 reads CASSGGTKFEAFS. CDR3 coding DNA: TGTGCCAGCAGCGGAGGAACTAAGTTTGAAGCTTTCTCT.

This clonotype has at least ten counts. The chain is built from TRBV7-6 and TRBJ2-3; the match to TRBD1 covers 7 bases. V dropped 5 bases and J dropped 5; count of bases not matched to a gene: 13. This CDR3 contains 16 residues. CDR1 is SGHVS, CDR2 FNYEAQ, per germline. The CDR3 spells CASSNSQGFGVDTQYF. The CDR3 DNA is TGTGCCAGCAGCAACTCACAGGGGTTCGGCGTAGATACGCAGTATTTT. Filled out from reference TRBV7-6 and TRBJ2-3, the complete variable domain reads GAGVSQSPRYKVTKRGQDVALRCDPISGHVSLYWYRQALGQGPEFLTYFNYEAQQDKSGLPNDRFSAERPEGSISTLTIQRTEQRDSAMYRCASSNSQGFGVDTQYFGPGTRLTVL.

The chain recombines TRBV19 with TRBJ2-3; the D gene could be TRBD1 or TRBD2 (5 bases each). Germline CDR1 reads LNHDA; CDR2 reads SQIVND (reference sequence). The CDR3 length is 15 residues. Trimming left V 8 bases short and J 2 bases short, with 17 bases between. This CDR3 is CASGDPKSPTDTQYF. As DNA, the CDR3 is TGTGCCAGTGGGGACCCTAAATCCCCCACAGATACGCAGTATTTT.

This clonotype was seen a few times. The rearrangement uses TRBV12-3 or TRBV12-4 and TRBJ2-2; the D gene is possibly TRBD1 (5 bases). The V end lost 5 bases, the J end lost 5 bases, and 12 bases lay between the germline ends. The CDR3 contains 14 residues. The CDR3 nucleotides read TGTGCCAGCAGTGGGCCCGCAGGGACCGGGGAGCTGTTTTTT. Its translation: CASSGPAGTGELFF.

This sequence joins TRBV20-1 and TRBJ1-1; weak D call: TRBD1 (6 bases). The CDR3 extends over 16 amino acids. The V gene's germline CDR1 is DFQATT and CDR2 SNEGSKA (reference sequence). V dropped 2 bases and J dropped 1 base, with 17 bases sitting between them. The CDR3: CSARSIAGAPNTEAFF. CDR3 DNA: TGCAGTGCTAGATCGATCGCGGGGGCTCCGAACACTGAAGCTTTCTTT.

This clonotype was observed a few times. V and J are TRBV19 and TRBJ2-6, with D maybe TRBD1 (6 bases). Per germline, CDR1 LNHDA and CDR2 SQIVND (reference sequence). Trimming took off 0 bases at V and 2 bases at J, with 8 bases between the two ends. The CDR3 has 16 residues. The CDR3 DNA reads as TGTGCCAGTAGTATAGACACAGGGACTGGGGCCAACGTCCTGACTTTC. Translating gives CASSIDTGTGANVLTF.

This clonotype turned up a few times. The V gene is TRBV10-3, the J gene TRBJ2-3; the D is unclear. V was cut by 6 bases and J by 4 bases, with 11 bases left in between. This CDR3 is 13 amino acids long. Germline values: CDR1 ENHRY, CDR2 SYGVKD. CDR3 loop: CAISKESADTQYF. The CDR3 DNA sequence: TGTGCCATCAGCAAAGAGTCCGCAGATACGCAGTATTTT.

This clonotype was detected many times. The J gene is TRBJ2-7, the V gene TRBV11-3, with a tentative D call TRBD1 (6 bases). Germline loops: CDR1 SGHNT, CDR2 YENEEA. The CDR3 spans 13 residues. V was shortened by 6 bases and J by 7 bases, with 16 bases between the two germline ends. CDR3 bases: TGTGCCAGCAGTCATAAAACTACAGGGGAGCAGTACTTC. It specifies CASSHKTTGEQYF. The full variable domain, rest sourced from reference TRBV11-3 and TRBJ2-7, is EAGVVQSPRYKIIEKKQPVAFWCNPISGHNTLYWYLQNLGQGPELLIRYENEEAVDDSQLPKDRFSAERLKGVDSTLKIQPAELGDSAVYLCASSHKTTGEQYFGPGTRLTVT.

J is TRBJ1-6 and V is TRBV6-6, with 7 positions matching TRBD1. Trimming took 6 bases from V and 7 from J; bases not matched to a gene: 6. The length of the CDR3 is 14 residues. Germline loops: CDR1 MNHNY, CDR2 SVGAGI (reference sequence). For the CDR3, the DNA is TGTGCCAGCAGCCCGGGACAGACGAATTCACCCCTCCACTTT. It encodes CASSPGQTNSPLHF.

The gene calls are TRBV6-6 and TRBJ2-3; 7 bases align to TRBD1. V lost 7 bases to trimming and J lost 2 bases; unmatched junction nucleotides: 6. CDR1 is MNHNY, CDR2 SVGAGI, per germline (reference sequence). CDR3 length: 14 amino acids. The DNA for the CDR3 is TGTGCCAGCACCCGGACAGGACCCACAGATACGCAGTATTTT. It encodes CASTRTGPTDTQYF.

Many counts were recorded for this clonotype. The J gene is TRBJ2-7, the V gene TRBV11-2, with 7 bases identical to TRBD2. There are 13 residues in the CDR3. Germline-derived CDR1 and CDR2 are SGHAT and FQNNGV. V lost 7 bases, J lost 6 bases, and 9 bases stayed unmatched. CDR3 loop: CASNPGLVGEQYF. DNA for the CDR3: TGTGCCAGCAACCCCGGACTAGTTGGCGAGCAGTACTTC.

This chain links TRBV4-1 with TRBJ2-2; D may be TRBD2 (6 bases). The length of the CDR3 is 16 residues. V was shortened by 0 bases and J by 6 bases, with 14 bases between the two germline ends. CDR1 MGHRA and CDR2 YSYEKL come from the germline V gene. CDR3 loop: CASSQEMGLTSGELFF. The CDR3 DNA sequence: TGCGCCAGCAGCCAAGAAATGGGACTTACGTCCGGGGAGCTGTTTTTT.

A few counts support this clonotype. The rearrangement uses TRBV2 and TRBJ1-5, with unresolved D. Germline values: CDR1 SNHLY, CDR2 FYNNEI. The CDR3 extends over 18 amino acids. V lost 0 bases and J 0 bases, leaving 15 bases between the germline ends. CDR3 nucleotides: TGTGCCAGCAGTGAAGCGGAACAGCTCCTTTATAGCAATCAGCCCCAGCATTTT. Amino acid sequence: CASSEAEQLLYSNQPQHF. Variable domain in full (rest from reference TRBV2 and TRBJ1-5): EPEVTQTPSHQVTQMGQEVILRCVPISNHLYFYWYRQILGQKVEFLVSFYNNEISEKSEIFDDQFSVERPDGSNFTLKIRSTKLEDSAMYFCASSEAEQLLYSNQPQHFGDGTRLSIL.

The gene calls are TRBV5-4 and TRBJ1-6, with D possibly being TRBD1 (6 bases). Germline CDR1 is SGHNT and CDR2 is YYREEE (reference sequence). CDR3 length: 16 residues. With 0 bases removed from V and 3 bases from J, the gap between germline ends came to 10 bases. The CDR3 protein is CASSLAGTRYNSPLHF. The CDR3, as DNA: TGTGCCAGCAGCTTGGCCGGGACACGCTATAATTCACCCCTCCACTTT.

This clonotype has just a few counts. The rearrangement uses TRBV27 and TRBJ2-3; D gene ambiguous. The CDR3 has 15 residues. Germline CDR1 is MNHEY and CDR2 is SMNVEV (reference sequence). V shed 3 bases and J shed 4 bases, with 14 bases lying between them. This CDR3 reads CASSLPGELADTQYF. The CDR3 bases are TGTGCCAGCAGTTTGCCGGGCGAGCTCGCAGATACGCAGTATTTT.

This clonotype was seen more than once but under ten times. The chain combines TRBV4-1 with TRBJ2-3; D gene uncertain. CDR3 size: 13 residues. Trimming took off 1 base at V and 5 bases at J, with 7 bases between the two ends. The germline gives CDR1 MGHRA, CDR2 YSYEKL. The CDR3 nucleotides read TGCGCCAGCAGCCAAGGGTCCAGAGATACGCAGTATTTT. Translation: CASSQGSRDTQYF.

This clonotype was counted only a few times. The V and J genes are TRBV4-1 and TRBJ1-1; the D gene is possibly TRBD1 (5 bases). Trimming shortened V by 4 bases and J by 1 base, and 10 bases separated the two germline ends. This CDR3 comprises 14 residues. Looked up from germline, CDR1 is MGHRA and CDR2 is YSYEKL. As DNA, the CDR3 is TGCGCCAGCAGCCCGGGGCCCGGGAACACTGAAGCTTTCTTT. Translating gives CASSPGPGNTEAFF.

This clonotype was seen at least ten times. The chain links TRBV6-2 or TRBV6-3 to TRBJ1-5, with no clear D. CDR3 length: 17 amino acids. Germline V gene sequence: CDR1 MNHEY, CDR2 SVGEGT. V lost 5 bases and J 1 base, leaving 18 bases between the germline ends. CDR3 in amino acids: CASSPDLEGGSNQPQHF. As DNA, the CDR3 is TGTGCCAGCAGTCCCGATTTGGAGGGAGGGAGCAATCAGCCCCAGCATTTT.

This clonotype was seen ten or more times. The rearrangement joins TRBV29-1 to TRBJ2-7; D ambiguous. Germline V lookup: CDR1 SQVTM, CDR2 ANQGSEA. CDR3 length equals 12 residues. The V end lost 7 bases, the J end lost 5 bases, and 15 bases lay between the germline ends. CDR3 loop: CSAKQGHNEQYF. The CDR3 nucleotides read TGCAGCGCCAAACAAGGCCATAACGAGCAGTACTTC.

This clonotype has ten or more counts. This chain connects TRBV7-2 to TRBJ1-2, with D maybe TRBD1 (5 bases). The V gene lost 3 bases and the J gene lost 4 bases, with 12 bases spanning the gap. The V gene's germline CDR1 is SGHTA and CDR2 FQGNSA. This CDR3 spans 14 amino acids. The CDR3 spells CASSFSDRAYGYTF. The CDR3 bases are TGTGCCAGCAGCTTCAGTGACAGAGCCTATGGCTACACCTTC.